A single sample gave rise to the 2 T cell receptor beta chains below, sequenced in a study of blood T cells in healthy people across ages. Alongside a J-beta primer mix, a sample-barcoded 5' primer served in a second PCR lasting roughly 6 to 11 cycles. MiXCR, run by TCRdb on the 5' RACE reads, gives a single entry per CDR3 protein. Among approximately 880,000 distinct CDR3 sequences listed, around 48% were seen once. Sequencing was performed on blood. These receptors came from a man aged 25-45 years in good health.

The V and J genes are TRBV7-9 and TRBJ1-2, with D possibly being TRBD1 (6 bases). There are 15 residues in the CDR3. Trimming pared 5 bases from V and 4 bases from J, leaving 17 bases between. Germline CDR1 reads SEHNR; CDR2 reads FQNEAQ (reference sequence). The CDR3 here is CASSALDRPLYGYTF. Here the CDR3 DNA reads TGTGCCAGCAGCGCCCTCGACAGGCCCCTCTATGGCTACACCTTC.

The chain has TRBV15 and TRBJ2-3, with TRBD1 matching over 7 bases. The CDR3 sequence is 15 residues long. Per the germline V gene, CDR1 is LNHNV and CDR2 is YYDKDF (reference sequence). V gave up 4 bases and J gave up 2 bases; unmatched junction bases: 6. The CDR3 loop is CATSTTGQTTDTQYF. For the CDR3, the DNA is TGTGCCACCAGCACGACGGGACAGACCACAGATACGCAGTATTTT.